The 11 T cell receptor beta chains below were found in one sample sequenced in a study of blood T cell repertoires in COVID-19. Libraries were prepared by immunoSEQ multiplex PCR; TCRdb keeps only in-frame clonotypes and omits some of them. Altogether more than 120,000 clones are present, roughly 85% being singletons, with the ten largest covering roughly 2.7%. Sequenced material: peripheral blood. The source is a human donor with acute or convalescent COVID-19. The donor label of this sample is uncertain.

V usage is TRBV9 and J usage is TRBJ1-2; 8 positions match TRBD1. The CDR3 covers 14 residues. Germline CDR1 SGDLS, CDR2 YYNGEE. Losses at the gene ends were 1 base for V and 8 bases for J; bases not matched to a gene: 7. CDR3 loop: CASSVRDRGSGYTF. CDR3 sequence (DNA): TGTGCCAGCAGCGTACGCGACAGGGGTTCGGGCTACACCTTC.

The chain recombines TRBV28 with TRBJ1-1; 12 bases match TRBD1. CDR3 size: 15 residues. Germline trimming cut 5 bases from V and 6 bases from J; bases unmatched to any gene: 7. Germline CDR1 MDHEN, CDR2 SYDVKM. As DNA, the CDR3 is TGTGCCAGCAGTACGGGACAGGGGGCTCCCCCTGAAGCTTTCTTT. Protein product: CASSTGQGAPPEAFF.

In this sample, this clone turned up once. This chain connects TRBV5-6 to TRBJ1-5; perhaps TRBD1 as D (5 bases). The CDR3 consists of 15 residues. The germline V gene encodes CDR1 SGHDT and CDR2 YYEEEE. V was cut by 7 bases and J by 2 bases, with 16 bases left in between. This chain's CDR3 is CASGRAGGGNQPQHF. CDR3 bases: TGTGCCAGCGGCCGGGCAGGAGGGGGCAATCAGCCCCAGCATTTT.

V is TRBV4-3 and J is TRBJ2-7, with D uncertain. V was trimmed by 4 bases and J by 1 base, leaving 11 bases between them. The germline gives CDR1 LGHNA, CDR2 YSLEER. The CDR3 totals 14 residues. The DNA for the CDR3 is TGCGCCAGCAGCCCTTCTGGGCAGTCCTACGAGCAGTACTTC. Translated, it gives CASSPSGQSYEQYF.

The CDR3 loop is CASSYSIPGDNSPLHF. The DNA of the CDR3 is TGTGCCAGCAGTTACTCGATCCCAGGGGATAATTCACCCCTCCACTTT. The chain carries TRBV6-5 and TRBJ1-6; D may be TRBD1 (6 bases). V dropped 0 bases and J dropped 5 bases, with 11 bases sitting between them. CDR1 is MNHEY and CDR2 is SVGAGI in the germline V gene. The CDR3 is 16 amino acids.

The V gene is TRBV4-2, the J gene TRBJ2-5; the match to TRBD1 covers 7 bases. This CDR3 comprises 16 residues. Germline assignment: CDR1 LGHNA and CDR2 YNFKEQ. V lost 4 bases to trimming and J lost 2 bases; unmatched junction nucleotides: 10. In nucleotides, the CDR3 is TGTGCCAGCAGCCCATCGACAGGGATAGGGCAAGAGACCCAGTACTTC. Its protein product is CASSPSTGIGQETQYF.

The V gene is TRBV14, the J gene TRBJ2-3; D is unclear. The length of the CDR3 is 14 residues. The ends were cut back, 2 bases at V and 0 bases at J, with 6 bases in the middle. The germline V gene encodes CDR1 SGHDN and CDR2 FVKESK. CDR3 amino acids: CASSQFYSTDTQYF. CDR3 nucleotides: TGTGCCAGCAGCCAATTCTACAGCACAGATACGCAGTATTTT.

This clone was seen a few times. V and J are TRBV7-2 and TRBJ2-5; D might be TRBD2 (5 bases). The CDR3 covers 13 residues. The V gene's germline CDR1 is SGHTA and CDR2 FQGNSA. V gave up 3 bases and J gave up 5 bases, with 10 bases separating them. The CDR3 DNA is TGTGCCAGCAGCTTTGGACTGGGCGAGACCCAGTACTTC. This translates into CASSFGLGETQYF.

The rearrangement links TRBV6-6 to TRBJ2-3, with 15 positions matching TRBD2. This CDR3 is 16 amino acids long. CDR1 is MNHNY and CDR2 is SVGAGI in the germline V gene (reference sequence). V gave up 10 bases and J gave up 6 bases; unmatched junction bases: 11. For the CDR3, the DNA is TGTGCCACCAGGTTGGGACTAGCGGGGGGCGGCGATACGCAGTATTTT. This gives the protein CATRLGLAGGGDTQYF.

J is TRBJ1-5 and V is TRBV28; 9 bases align to TRBD1. Germline trimming cut 6 bases from V and 5 bases from J; bases unmatched to any gene: 11. The V gene's germline CDR1 is MDHEN and CDR2 SYDVKM. The CDR3 covers 16 residues. The CDR3 DNA follows: TGTGCCAGCAGGCGTTGGGACAGGGAGGGAGATCAGCCCCAGCATTTT. Encoded protein: CASRRWDREGDQPQHF. The variable domain in full, completed from reference TRBV28 and TRBJ1-5, reads DVKVTQSSRYLVKRTGEKVFLECVQDMDHENMFWYRQDPGLGLRLIYFSYDVKMKEKGDIPEGYSVSREKKERFSLILESASTNQTSMYLCASRRWDREGDQPQHFGDGTRLSIL.

This rearrangement joins TRBV7-2 to TRBJ1-1, with D possibly being TRBD1 (6 bases). Germline V gives CDR1 SGHTA, CDR2 FQGNSA. The V and J ends lost 2 bases and 0 bases respectively, with 10 bases between them. This CDR3 is built from 15 residues. CDR3 nucleotide sequence: TGTGCCAGCAGCTTACAGGGGCGCATGAACACTGAAGCTTTCTTT. Protein sequence: CASSLQGRMNTEAFF. Supplemented by reference TRBV7-2 and TRBJ1-1, the full variable domain reads GAGVSQSPSNKVTEKGKDVELRCDPISGHTALYWYRQSLGQGLEFLIYFQGNSAPDKSGLPSDRFSAERTGGSVSTLTIQRTQQEDSAVYLCASSLQGRMNTEAFFGQGTRLTVV.